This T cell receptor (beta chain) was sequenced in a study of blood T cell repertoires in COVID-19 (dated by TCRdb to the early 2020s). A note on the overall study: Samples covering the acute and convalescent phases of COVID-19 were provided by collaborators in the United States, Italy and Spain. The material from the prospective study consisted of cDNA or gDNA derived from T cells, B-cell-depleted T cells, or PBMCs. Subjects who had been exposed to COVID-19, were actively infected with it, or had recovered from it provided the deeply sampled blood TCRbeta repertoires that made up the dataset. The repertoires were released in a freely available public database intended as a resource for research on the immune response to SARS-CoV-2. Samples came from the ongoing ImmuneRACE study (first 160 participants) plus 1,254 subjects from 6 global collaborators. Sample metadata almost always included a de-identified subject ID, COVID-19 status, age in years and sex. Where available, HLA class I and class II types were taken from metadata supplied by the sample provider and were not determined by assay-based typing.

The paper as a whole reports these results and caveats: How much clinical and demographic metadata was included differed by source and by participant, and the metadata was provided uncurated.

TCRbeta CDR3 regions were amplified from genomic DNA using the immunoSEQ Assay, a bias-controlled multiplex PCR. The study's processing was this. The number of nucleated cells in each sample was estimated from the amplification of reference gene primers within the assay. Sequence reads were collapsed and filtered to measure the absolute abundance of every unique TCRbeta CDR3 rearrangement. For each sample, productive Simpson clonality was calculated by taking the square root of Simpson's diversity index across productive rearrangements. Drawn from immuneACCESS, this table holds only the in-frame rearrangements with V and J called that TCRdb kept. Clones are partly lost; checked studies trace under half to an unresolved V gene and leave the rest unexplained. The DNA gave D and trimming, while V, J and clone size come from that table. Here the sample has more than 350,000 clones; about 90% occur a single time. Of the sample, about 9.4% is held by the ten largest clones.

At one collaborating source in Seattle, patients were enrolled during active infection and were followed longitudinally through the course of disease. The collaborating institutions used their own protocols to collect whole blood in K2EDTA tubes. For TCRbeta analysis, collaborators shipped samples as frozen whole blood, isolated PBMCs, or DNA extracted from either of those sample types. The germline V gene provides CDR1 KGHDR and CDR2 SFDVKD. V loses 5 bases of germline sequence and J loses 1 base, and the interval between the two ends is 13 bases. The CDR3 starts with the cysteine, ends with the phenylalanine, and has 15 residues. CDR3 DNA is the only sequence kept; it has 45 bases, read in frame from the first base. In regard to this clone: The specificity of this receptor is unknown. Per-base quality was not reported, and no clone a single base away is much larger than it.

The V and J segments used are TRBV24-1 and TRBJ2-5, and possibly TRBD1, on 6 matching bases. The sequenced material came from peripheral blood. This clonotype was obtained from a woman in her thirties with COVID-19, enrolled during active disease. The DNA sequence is TGTGCCACCAGTGGGAACAGGGTCTCCCAAGAGACCCAGTACTTC. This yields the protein CATSGNRVSQETQYF.